The sequence of this T cell receptor beta chain was determined in a study of CD8 T cells in Susac syndrome. The CDR3 has 15 amino acids. The germline V and J ends were trimmed by 6 bases and 2 bases, with 16 bases remaining between them. Study observations and caveats: The study acknowledged a relatively small number of individuals in its TCR sequencing and HLA analysis.

Controls were drawn from healthy donors and were matched for age and sex. Negative isolation yielded the CD8+ and CD4+ T cells, while FACS enriched the TEMRA cells. RNA amounts of about 0.5 to 1 ug underwent reverse transcription with random hexamers. Coverage of TCR beta CDR3 amplification by immunoSEQ multiplex PCR extended to 54 Vbeta and 13 Jbeta. TCRdb reprocessed the immunoSEQ multiplex PCR reads via MiXCR and lists one record per CDR3 protein. The sample contains 110,000 or so distinct CDR3 sequences, roughly 92% of which appear only once. As regards this clonotype: Its target is not known.

The clonotype originates from a human donor in good health. The J gene is TRBJ1-1, the V gene TRBV12-3 or TRBV12-4; D remains unclear. Sequencing was carried out using CD8+ T cells from PBMCs. CDR3 amino acids: CASRSYGEGNTEAFF. CDR3 DNA sequence: TGTGCCAGCAGATCCTACGGAGAAGGAAACACTGAAGCTTTCTTT.